This TCR beta chain was identified during a study of glioma-infiltrating T cells after dendritic cell vaccination. Worth noting for this clone: What it binds is not known.

Only in-frame clones appear in the TCRdb table, and some are missing; sequencing was by immunoSEQ multiplex PCR. The sample consists of 75,000 to 85,000 clones, roughly 87% of them appearing once. Time point in this sample: after dendritic cell vaccination, including at tumor progression/relapse. No glioblastoma patient carried an isocitrate dehydrogenase mutation. Blood PBMC samples: pre-vaccination, two weeks post third vaccination, and at tumor progression. CDR3 length: 17 residues. Unmatched junction bases numbered 12, after V lost 0 bases and J lost 6 bases. Per the germline V gene, CDR1 is LNHNV and CDR2 is YYDKDF (reference sequence). Findings and caveats of the study: Longer survival after dendritic cell vaccination followed higher pretreatment TIL content. No direct clonality-survival link was found; a diverse polyclonal response may matter.

The sample was blood, taken after dendritic cell vaccination. This clonotype originated in a human donor with glioblastoma. The chain has TRBV15 and TRBJ2-7; 9 bases agree with TRBD2. CDR3 sequence reads: CATSRDRLAGIGGEQYF. Here the CDR3 DNA reads TGTGCCACCAGCAGAGATCGGCTAGCGGGGATCGGCGGCGAGCAGTACTTC. Together with reference TRBV15 and TRBJ2-7, the CDR3 gives the full variable domain: DAMVIQNPRYQVTQFGKPVTLSCSQTLNHNVMYWYQQKSSQAPKLLFHYYDKDFNNEADTPDNFQSRRPNTSFCFLDIRSPGLGDTAMYLCATSRDRLAGIGGEQYFGPGTRLTVT.